Presented here are 18 T cell receptor beta chains from one specimen sequenced in a study of blood T cell repertoires in COVID-19. Assay used: immunoSEQ multiplex PCR; TCRdb lists only in-frame clones, some missing. Altogether 30,000 to 35,000 clones are present, 60% to 80% being singletons, with the ten largest covering 7.4%. Sample: peripheral blood. The source is a woman aged 55-69 years with acute or convalescent COVID-19.

The V and J genes are TRBV6-5 and TRBJ2-1; 8 bases align to TRBD2. J gave up 4 bases and V 6 bases, and 8 bases lay outside the gene matches. From germline, CDR1 is MNHEY and CDR2 SVGAGI. The CDR3 has 15 residues. The DNA for the CDR3 is TGTGCCAGCAGACCTCGGACTAGCCTTTACAATGAGCAGTTCTTC. Protein sequence: CASRPRTSLYNEQFF.

This clone was counted a few times. V usage is TRBV10-3 and J usage is TRBJ1-2, with D possibly TRBD1 on 5 matching bases. The CDR3 runs 13 residues. Germline CDR1 ENHRY, CDR2 SYGVKD. Trimming removed 7 bases from V and 4 bases from J, with 13 bases in between. CDR3 coding DNA: TGTGCCATCACCCGAGGGGAGGCCTATGGCTACACCTTC. Its translation: CAITRGEAYGYTF.

This clone ranks as medium-sized. CDR3 region: CALTRRQFTFSGANVLTF. The DNA for the CDR3 is TGTGCCTTAACGAGAAGACAGTTCACCTTTTCTGGGGCCAACGTCCTGACTTTC. This sequence joins TRBV9 and TRBJ2-6; TRBD1 might be the D (5 bases). The CDR3 covers 18 residues. V lost 10 bases and J 1 base, leaving 24 bases between the germline ends. CDR1 is SGDLS, CDR2 YYNGEE, per germline.

The chain has TRBV10-3 and TRBJ2-3; the D is unclear. The CDR3 consists of 12 residues. CDR1 ENHRY and CDR2 SYGVKD come from the germline V gene. The CDR3 nucleotides are TGTGGCCACTGCTTTACTACCTATACGCAGTATTTT. It yields the protein CGHCFTTYTQYF.

The genes are TRBV6-6 and TRBJ1-6; 8 positions agree with TRBD1. The CDR3 is made up of 15 amino acids. The V segment lost 2 bases and the J segment 13 bases; nucleotides outside the gene matches: 10. Germline V gives CDR1 MNHNY, CDR2 SVGAGI (reference sequence). In DNA form, the CDR3 reads TGTGCCAGCAGTTACGAGGGGCAGGGGGCAGGTCCCCTCCACTTT. Translated: CASSYEGQGAGPLHF.

This chain uses TRBV6-5 with TRBJ2-3, with TRBD2 as a possible D gene (6 bases). CDR3 length equals 16 residues. The V gene lost 0 bases and the J gene lost 7 bases, with 17 bases spanning the gap. Germline V gives CDR1 MNHEY, CDR2 SVGAGI. The CDR3 region has the DNA TGTGCCAGCAGTTACTCGAGGGCGGGGAGAGACAATACGCAGTATTTT. It codes for CASSYSRAGRDNTQYF.

The V gene is TRBV6-5, the J gene TRBJ1-1; 7 bases fit TRBD1. Trimming at V came to 7 bases and at J to 2 bases, leaving 10 bases not matched to a gene. From germline, CDR1 is MNHEY and CDR2 SVGAGI. This CDR3 is built from 15 residues. CDR3 amino acids: CASKYSGTVNTEAFF. The CDR3 bases are TGTGCCAGCAAGTACTCCGGGACAGTAAACACTGAAGCTTTCTTT.

The CDR3 DNA follows: TGTGCCAGCAGTGAACAGGACACGGGCAATCAGCCCCAGCATTTT. It codes for CASSEQDTGNQPQHF. V and J are TRBV2 and TRBJ1-5, with D possibly being TRBD1 (5 bases). V lost 2 bases to trimming and J lost 2 bases, with 10 bases between them. Germline assignment: CDR1 SNHLY and CDR2 FYNNEI. The CDR3 spans 15 residues.

The chain employs TRBV3-1 (or the pseudogene TRBV3-2) and TRBJ1-1; 10 bases are shared with TRBD1. Germline assignment: CDR1 LGHDT and CDR2 YNNKEL (reference sequence). The CDR3 is 15 amino acids. With 3 bases clipped from V and 5 bases from J, the junction kept 6 bases outside the gene matches. The CDR3 DNA follows: TGTGCCAGCAGCCAGATGCTGGGACAGGGGACTGAAGCTTTCTTT. Protein sequence: CASSQMLGQGTEAFF.

This chain joins TRBV28 and TRBJ1-2; 10 bases align to TRBD1. V shed 6 bases and J 4 bases; nucleotides not matched to a gene: 8. CDR1 is MDHEN, CDR2 SYDVKM, per germline. CDR3 length equals 15 residues. CDR3 nucleotides: TGTGCCAGCAGAGCTACGACAGGGGGCGGCTATGGCTACACCTTC. It specifies CASRATTGGGYGYTF.

This sequence joins TRBV9 and TRBJ1-6; no clear D. The CDR3 has 16 amino acids. The germline CDR1 and CDR2 sequences are SGDLS and YYNGEE. Trimming cost V 4 bases and J 0 bases, with 11 bases left between them. DNA of the CDR3: TGTGCCAGCAGCCCTGGCCCGAACTCCTATAATTCACCCCTCCACTTT. It specifies CASSPGPNSYNSPLHF.

The rearrangement links TRBV10-1 to TRBJ2-7, with TRBD2 identical over 8 bases. Per the germline V gene, CDR1 is WNHNN and CDR2 is SYGVQD (reference sequence). The CDR3 covers 13 residues. The V gene end was trimmed by 0 bases and the J gene end by 6 bases; junction bases not matched to a gene: 1. As DNA, the CDR3 is TGCGCCAGCAGTGAGTCCGGGGGGGTCGAGCAGTACTTC. Protein sequence: CASSESGGVEQYF.

The genes are TRBV30 and TRBJ2-1, with TRBD2 matching over 14 bases. After removal of 5 bases from V and 9 bases from J, the junction contained 6 bases not matched to a gene. The germline V gene has CDR1 GTSNPN and CDR2 SVGIG (reference sequence). The CDR3 is 14 amino acids. The CDR3 region is CAWGLAGGSGEQFF. The CDR3 coding sequence is TGTGCCTGGGGACTAGCGGGGGGTTCCGGTGAGCAGTTCTTC.

This clone was found once. J is TRBJ1-2 and V is TRBV11-2; D gene uncertain. CDR3 length equals 13 residues. The V end was cut by 5 bases, the J end by 8 bases, with 15 bases between. Germline V gene sequence: CDR1 SGHAT, CDR2 FQNNGV. As DNA, the CDR3 is TGTGCCAGCAGCCTCCGGGAGCTAGGAGGCTACACCTTC. This encodes CASSLRELGGYTF.

This clone turned up a few times. The chain employs TRBV9 and TRBJ2-2, with TRBD2 as a possible D gene (6 bases). Germline V lookup: CDR1 SGDLS, CDR2 YYNGEE. The CDR3 consists of 15 residues. V shed 4 bases and J shed 7 bases, with 17 bases lying between them. The CDR3 is CASSYLSGRDGELFF. DNA for the CDR3: TGTGCCAGCAGCTACCTAAGCGGGCGGGACGGGGAGCTGTTTTTT. The full variable domain, completed using reference TRBV9 and TRBJ2-2, is DSGVTQTPKHLITATGQRVTLRCSPRSGDLSVYWYQQSLDQGLQFLIQYYNGEERAKGNILERFSAQQFPDLHSELNLSSLELGDSALYFCASSYLSGRDGELFFGEGSRLTVL.

The chain employs TRBV5-1 and TRBJ2-3; D gene uncertain. CDR1 and CDR2 (germline): SGHRS, YFSETQ. Trimming took 3 bases from V and 0 from J, leaving 8 bases between them. This CDR3 has 14 residues. CDR3: CASSWARSTDTQYF. DNA of the CDR3: TGCGCCAGCAGCTGGGCCAGGAGCACAGATACGCAGTATTTT. Full variable domain (remainder filled in from reference TRBV5-1 and TRBJ2-3): KAGVTQTPRYLIKTRGQQVTLSCSPISGHRSVSWYQQTPGQGLQFLFEYFSETQRNKGNFPGRFSGRQFSNSRSEMNVSTLELGDSALYLCASSWARSTDTQYFGPGTRLTVL.

DNA of the CDR3: TGTGCCAGCAGCGGACTAGCGGGGGATATATACAATGAGCAGTTCTTC. It is translated as CASSGLAGDIYNEQFF. This chain links TRBV7-9 with TRBJ2-1, with 13 bases identical to TRBD2. Germline V lookup: CDR1 SEHNR, CDR2 FQNEAQ (reference sequence). The CDR3 runs to 16 residues. The V segment lost 5 bases and the J segment 4 bases; nucleotides outside the gene matches: 5.

This clone was observed a few times. The chain employs TRBV6-1 and TRBJ1-2; D is unclear. The CDR3 has 15 amino acids. V gave up 1 base and J gave up 0 bases, with 9 bases separating them. Germline CDR1 and CDR2: MNHNS and SASEGT. CDR3 sequence: CASSEVSAANYGYTF. The CDR3 DNA reads TGTGCCAGCAGTGAAGTGTCGGCGGCTAACTATGGCTACACCTTC.